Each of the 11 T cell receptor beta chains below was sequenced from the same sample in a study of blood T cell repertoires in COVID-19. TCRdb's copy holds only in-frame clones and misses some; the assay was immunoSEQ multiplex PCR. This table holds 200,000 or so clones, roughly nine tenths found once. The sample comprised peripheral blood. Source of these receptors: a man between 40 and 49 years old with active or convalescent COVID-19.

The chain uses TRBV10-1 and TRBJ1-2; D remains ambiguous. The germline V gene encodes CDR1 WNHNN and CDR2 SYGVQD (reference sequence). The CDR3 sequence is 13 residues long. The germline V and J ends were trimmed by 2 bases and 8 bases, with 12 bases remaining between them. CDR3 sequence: CASSEGLSWGYTF. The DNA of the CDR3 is TGCGCCAGCAGTGAGGGGCTGTCGTGGGGCTACACCTTC.

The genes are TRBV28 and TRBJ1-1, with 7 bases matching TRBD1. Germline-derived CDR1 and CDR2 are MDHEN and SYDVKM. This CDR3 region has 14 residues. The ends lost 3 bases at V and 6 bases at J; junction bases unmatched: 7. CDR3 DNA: TGTGCCAGCAGTTTGATCGGGACAGCCCCTGAAGCTTTCTTT. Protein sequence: CASSLIGTAPEAFF. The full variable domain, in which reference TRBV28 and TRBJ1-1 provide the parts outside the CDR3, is DVKVTQSSRYLVKRTGEKVFLECVQDMDHENMFWYRQDPGLGLRLIYFSYDVKMKEKGDIPEGYSVSREKKERFSLILESASTNQTSMYLCASSLIGTAPEAFFGQGTRLTVV.

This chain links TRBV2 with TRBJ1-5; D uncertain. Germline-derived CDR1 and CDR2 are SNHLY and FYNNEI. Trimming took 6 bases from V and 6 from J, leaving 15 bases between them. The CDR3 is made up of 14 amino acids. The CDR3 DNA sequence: TGTGCCAGCAGCCGAGGGTCGGGGTTTCAGCCCCAGCATTTT. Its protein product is CASSRGSGFQPQHF.

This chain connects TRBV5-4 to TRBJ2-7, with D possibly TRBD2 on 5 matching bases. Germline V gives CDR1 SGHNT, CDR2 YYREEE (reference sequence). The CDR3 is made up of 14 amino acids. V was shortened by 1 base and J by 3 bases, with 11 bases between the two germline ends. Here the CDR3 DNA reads TGTGCCAGCAGCTTGTTTCCAGCGGACTACGAGCAGTACTTC. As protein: CASSLFPADYEQYF.

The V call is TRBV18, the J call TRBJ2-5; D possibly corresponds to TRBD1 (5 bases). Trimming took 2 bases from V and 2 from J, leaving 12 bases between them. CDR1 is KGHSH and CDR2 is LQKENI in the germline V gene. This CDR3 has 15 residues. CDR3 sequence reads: CASSPFAGMQETQYF. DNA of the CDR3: TGTGCCAGCTCACCATTCGCAGGGATGCAAGAGACCCAGTACTTC.

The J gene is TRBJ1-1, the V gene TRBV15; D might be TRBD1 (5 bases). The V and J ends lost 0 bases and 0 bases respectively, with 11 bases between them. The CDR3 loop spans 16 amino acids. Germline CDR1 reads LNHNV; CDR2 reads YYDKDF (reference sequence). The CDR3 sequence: CATSRERGLLNTEAFF. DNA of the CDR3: TGTGCCACCAGCAGAGAAAGGGGCTTGTTGAACACTGAAGCTTTCTTT.

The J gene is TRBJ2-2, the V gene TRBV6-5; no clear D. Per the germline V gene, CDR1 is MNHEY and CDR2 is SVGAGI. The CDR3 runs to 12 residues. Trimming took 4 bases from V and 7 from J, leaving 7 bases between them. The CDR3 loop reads CASSFPIGELFF. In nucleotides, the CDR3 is TGTGCCAGCAGTTTCCCCATCGGGGAGCTGTTTTTT.

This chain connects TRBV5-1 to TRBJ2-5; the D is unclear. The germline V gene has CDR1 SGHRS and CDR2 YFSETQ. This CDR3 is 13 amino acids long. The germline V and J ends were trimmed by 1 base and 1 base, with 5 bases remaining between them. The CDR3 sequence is CASSLNGQETQYF. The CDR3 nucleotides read TGCGCCAGCAGCTTGAACGGCCAAGAGACCCAGTACTTC.

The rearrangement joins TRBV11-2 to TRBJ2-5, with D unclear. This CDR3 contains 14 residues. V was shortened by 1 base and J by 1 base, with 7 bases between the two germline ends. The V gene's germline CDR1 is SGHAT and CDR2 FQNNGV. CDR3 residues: CASSLVTRQETQYF. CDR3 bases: TGTGCCAGCAGCTTAGTGACACGCCAAGAGACCCAGTACTTC.

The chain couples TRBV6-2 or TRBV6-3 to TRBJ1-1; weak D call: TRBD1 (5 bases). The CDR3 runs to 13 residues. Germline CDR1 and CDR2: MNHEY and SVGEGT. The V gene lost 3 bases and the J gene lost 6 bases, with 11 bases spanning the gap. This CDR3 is CASSYGRDSEAFF. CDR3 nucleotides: TGTGCCAGCAGTTATGGCAGGGACTCTGAAGCTTTCTTT.

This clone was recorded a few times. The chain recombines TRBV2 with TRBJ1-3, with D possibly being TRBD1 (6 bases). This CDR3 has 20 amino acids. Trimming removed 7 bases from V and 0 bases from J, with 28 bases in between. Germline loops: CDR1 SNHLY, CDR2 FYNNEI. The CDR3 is CASTLKGLRVDSNSGNTIYF. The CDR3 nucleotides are TGTGCCAGCACTTTAAAGGGCCTGAGGGTGGACAGCAACTCTGGAAACACCATATATTTT. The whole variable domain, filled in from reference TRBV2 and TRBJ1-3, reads EPEVTQTPSHQVTQMGQEVILRCVPISNHLYFYWYRQILGQKVEFLVSFYNNEISEKSEIFDDQFSVERPDGSNFTLKIRSTKLEDSAMYFCASTLKGLRVDSNSGNTIYFGEGSWLTVV.